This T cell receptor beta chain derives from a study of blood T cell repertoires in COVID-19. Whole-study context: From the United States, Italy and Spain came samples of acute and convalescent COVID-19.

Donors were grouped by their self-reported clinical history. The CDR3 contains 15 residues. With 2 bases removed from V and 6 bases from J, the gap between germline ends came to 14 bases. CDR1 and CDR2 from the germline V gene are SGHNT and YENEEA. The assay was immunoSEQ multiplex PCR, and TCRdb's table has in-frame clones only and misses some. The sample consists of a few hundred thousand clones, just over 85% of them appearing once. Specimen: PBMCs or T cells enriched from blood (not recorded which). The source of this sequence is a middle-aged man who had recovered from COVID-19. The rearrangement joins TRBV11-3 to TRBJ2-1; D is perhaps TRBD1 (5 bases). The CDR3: CASSLSAGSANEQFF. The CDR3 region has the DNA TGTGCCAGCAGCTTATCGGCAGGGTCTGCCAATGAGCAGTTCTTC.